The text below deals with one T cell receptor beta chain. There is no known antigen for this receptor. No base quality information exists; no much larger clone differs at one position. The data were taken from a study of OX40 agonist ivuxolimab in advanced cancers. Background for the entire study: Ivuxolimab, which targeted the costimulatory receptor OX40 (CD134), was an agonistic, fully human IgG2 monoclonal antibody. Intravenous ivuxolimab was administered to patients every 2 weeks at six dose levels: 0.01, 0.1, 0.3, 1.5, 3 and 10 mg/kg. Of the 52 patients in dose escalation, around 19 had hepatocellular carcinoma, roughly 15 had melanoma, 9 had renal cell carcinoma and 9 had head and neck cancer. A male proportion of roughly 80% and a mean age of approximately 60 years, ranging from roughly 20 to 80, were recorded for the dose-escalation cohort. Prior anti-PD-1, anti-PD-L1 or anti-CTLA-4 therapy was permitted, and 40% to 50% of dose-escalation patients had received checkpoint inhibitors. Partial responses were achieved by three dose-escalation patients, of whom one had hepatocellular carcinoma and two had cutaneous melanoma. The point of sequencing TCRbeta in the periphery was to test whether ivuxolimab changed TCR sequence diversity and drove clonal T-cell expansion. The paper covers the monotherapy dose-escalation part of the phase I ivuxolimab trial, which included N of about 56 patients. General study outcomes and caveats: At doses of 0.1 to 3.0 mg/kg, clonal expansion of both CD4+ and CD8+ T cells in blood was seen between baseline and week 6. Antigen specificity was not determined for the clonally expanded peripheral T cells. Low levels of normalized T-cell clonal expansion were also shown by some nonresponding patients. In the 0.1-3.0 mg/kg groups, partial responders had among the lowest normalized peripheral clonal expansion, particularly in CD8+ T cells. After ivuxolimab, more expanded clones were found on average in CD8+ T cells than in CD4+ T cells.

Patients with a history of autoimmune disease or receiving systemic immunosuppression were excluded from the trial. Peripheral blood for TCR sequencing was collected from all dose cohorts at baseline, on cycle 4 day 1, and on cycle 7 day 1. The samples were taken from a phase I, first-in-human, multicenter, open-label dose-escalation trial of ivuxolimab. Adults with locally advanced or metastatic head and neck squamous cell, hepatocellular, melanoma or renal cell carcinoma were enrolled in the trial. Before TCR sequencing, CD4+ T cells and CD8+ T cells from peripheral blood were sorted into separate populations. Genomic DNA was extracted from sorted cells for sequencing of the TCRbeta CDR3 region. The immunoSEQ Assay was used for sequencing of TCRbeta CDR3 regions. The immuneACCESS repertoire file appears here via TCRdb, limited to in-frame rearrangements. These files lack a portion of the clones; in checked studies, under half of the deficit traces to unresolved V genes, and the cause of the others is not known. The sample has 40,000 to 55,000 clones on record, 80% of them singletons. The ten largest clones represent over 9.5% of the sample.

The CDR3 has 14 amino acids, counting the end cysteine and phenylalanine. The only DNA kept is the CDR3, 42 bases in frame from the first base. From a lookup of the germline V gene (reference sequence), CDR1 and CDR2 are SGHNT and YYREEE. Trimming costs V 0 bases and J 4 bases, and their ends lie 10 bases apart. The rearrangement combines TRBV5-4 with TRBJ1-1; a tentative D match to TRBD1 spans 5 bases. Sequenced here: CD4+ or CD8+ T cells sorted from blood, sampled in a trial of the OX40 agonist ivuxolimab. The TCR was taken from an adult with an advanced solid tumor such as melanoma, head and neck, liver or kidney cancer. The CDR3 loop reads CASSLGQGSTEAFF. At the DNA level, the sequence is TGTGCCAGCAGCTTGGGTCAGGGAAGCACTGAAGCTTTCTTT.